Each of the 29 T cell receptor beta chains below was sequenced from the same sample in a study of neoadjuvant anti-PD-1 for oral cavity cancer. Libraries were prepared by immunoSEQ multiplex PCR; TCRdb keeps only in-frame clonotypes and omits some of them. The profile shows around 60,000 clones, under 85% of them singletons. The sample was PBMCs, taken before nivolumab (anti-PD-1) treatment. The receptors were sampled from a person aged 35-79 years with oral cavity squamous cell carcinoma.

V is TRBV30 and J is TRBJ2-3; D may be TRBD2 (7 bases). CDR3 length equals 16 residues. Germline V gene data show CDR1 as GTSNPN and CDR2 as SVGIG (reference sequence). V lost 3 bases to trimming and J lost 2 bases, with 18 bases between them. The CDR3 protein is CAWSSLRGALTDTQYF. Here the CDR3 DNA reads TGTGCCTGGAGCTCCCTCCGGGGGGCCCTCACAGATACGCAGTATTTT.

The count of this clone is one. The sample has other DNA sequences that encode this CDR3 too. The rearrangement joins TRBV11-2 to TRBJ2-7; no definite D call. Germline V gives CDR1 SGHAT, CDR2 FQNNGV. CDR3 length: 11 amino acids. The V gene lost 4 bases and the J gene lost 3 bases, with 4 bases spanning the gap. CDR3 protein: CASSSDYEQYF. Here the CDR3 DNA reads TGTGCCAGCAGCTCCGACTACGAGCAGTACTTC.

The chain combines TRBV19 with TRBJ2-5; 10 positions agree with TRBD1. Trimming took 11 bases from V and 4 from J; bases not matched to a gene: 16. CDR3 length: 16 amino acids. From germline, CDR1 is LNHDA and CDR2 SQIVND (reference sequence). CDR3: CASRDRGVKGGETQYF. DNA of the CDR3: TGTGCCTCCCGGGACAGGGGAGTAAAGGGCGGAGAGACCCAGTACTTC.

The CDR3 DNA reads TGTGCCAGCAGCACCCCTGCGGTCCTAGCGGGTAACTCCTACGAGCAGTACTTC. It is translated as CASSTPAVLAGNSYEQYF. The chain has TRBV7-8 and TRBJ2-7, with 8 bases aligning to TRBD2. This CDR3 contains 18 residues. After removal of 5 bases from V and 0 bases from J, the junction contained 15 bases not matched to a gene. The germline V gene has CDR1 SGHVS and CDR2 FQNEAQ.

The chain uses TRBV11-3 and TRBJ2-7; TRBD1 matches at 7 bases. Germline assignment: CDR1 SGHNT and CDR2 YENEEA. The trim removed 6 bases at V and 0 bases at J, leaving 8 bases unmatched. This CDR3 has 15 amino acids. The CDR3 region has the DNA TGTGCCAGCAGTCGAGGGACAGCCGGCTCCTACGAGCAGTACTTC. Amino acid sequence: CASSRGTAGSYEQYF.

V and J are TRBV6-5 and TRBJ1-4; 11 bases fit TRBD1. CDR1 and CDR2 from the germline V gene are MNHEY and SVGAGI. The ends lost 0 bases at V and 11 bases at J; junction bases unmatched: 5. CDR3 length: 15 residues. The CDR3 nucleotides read TGTGCCAGCAGTTACTCCGGACAGGGGGCGAGGAAACTGTTTTTT. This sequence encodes CASSYSGQGARKLFF.

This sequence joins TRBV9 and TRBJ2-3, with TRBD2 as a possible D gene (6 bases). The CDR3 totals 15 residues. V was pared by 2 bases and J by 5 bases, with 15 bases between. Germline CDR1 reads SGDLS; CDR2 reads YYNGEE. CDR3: CASSVGGKMQDTQYF. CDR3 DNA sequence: TGTGCCAGCAGCGTGGGAGGTAAGATGCAAGATACGCAGTATTTT.

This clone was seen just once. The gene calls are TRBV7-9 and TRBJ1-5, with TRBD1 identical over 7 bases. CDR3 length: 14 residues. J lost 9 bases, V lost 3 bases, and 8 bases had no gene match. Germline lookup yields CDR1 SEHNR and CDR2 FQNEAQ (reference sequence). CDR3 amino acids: CASSLDRPSWPQHF. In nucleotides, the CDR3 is TGTGCCAGCAGCTTGGACAGGCCCTCCTGGCCCCAGCATTTT.

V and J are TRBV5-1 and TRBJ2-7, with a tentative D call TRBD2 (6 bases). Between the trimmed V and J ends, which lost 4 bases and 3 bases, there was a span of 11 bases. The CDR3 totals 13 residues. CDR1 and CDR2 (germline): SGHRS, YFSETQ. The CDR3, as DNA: TGCGCCAGCAGCGCGGGACTGGACTACGAGCAGTACTTC. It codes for CASSAGLDYEQYF.

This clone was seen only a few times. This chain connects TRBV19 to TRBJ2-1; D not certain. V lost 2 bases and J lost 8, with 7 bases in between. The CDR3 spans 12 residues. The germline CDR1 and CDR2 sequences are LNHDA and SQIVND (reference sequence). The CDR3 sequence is CASSISVDEQFF. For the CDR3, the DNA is TGTGCCAGTAGTATAAGCGTAGATGAGCAGTTCTTC.

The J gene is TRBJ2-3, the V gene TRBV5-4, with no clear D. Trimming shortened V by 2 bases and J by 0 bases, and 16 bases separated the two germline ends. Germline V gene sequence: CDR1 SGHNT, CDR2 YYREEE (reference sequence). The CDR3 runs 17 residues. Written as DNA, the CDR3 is TGTGCCAGCAGCTTAAAGTGGAGTGGCGTCAGCACAGATACGCAGTATTTT. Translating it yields CASSLKWSGVSTDTQYF.

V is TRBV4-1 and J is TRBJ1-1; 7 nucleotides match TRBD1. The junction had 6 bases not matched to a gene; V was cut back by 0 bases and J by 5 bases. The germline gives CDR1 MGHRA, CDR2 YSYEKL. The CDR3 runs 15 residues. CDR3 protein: CASSQDRGWRTEAFF. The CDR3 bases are TGCGCCAGCAGCCAAGACAGGGGGTGGAGAACTGAAGCTTTCTTT.

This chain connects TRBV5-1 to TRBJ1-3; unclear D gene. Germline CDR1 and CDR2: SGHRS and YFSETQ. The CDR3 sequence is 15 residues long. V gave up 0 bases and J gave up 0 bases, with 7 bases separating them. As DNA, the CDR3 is TGCGCCAGCAGCTTGGACGCTAACTCTGGAAACACCATATATTTT. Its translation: CASSLDANSGNTIYF.

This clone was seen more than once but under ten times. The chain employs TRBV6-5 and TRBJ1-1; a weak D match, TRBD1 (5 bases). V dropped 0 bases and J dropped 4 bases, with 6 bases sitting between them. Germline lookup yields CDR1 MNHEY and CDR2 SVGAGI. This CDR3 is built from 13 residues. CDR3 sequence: CASSYSQGTEAFF. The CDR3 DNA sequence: TGTGCCAGCAGTTACTCCCAGGGCACTGAAGCTTTCTTT.

This CDR3 reads CASSEWTGNRGDTEAFF. DNA for the CDR3: TGTGCCAGCAGTGAATGGACAGGGAATAGGGGGGACACTGAAGCTTTCTTT. The V and J genes are TRBV25-1 and TRBJ1-1, with TRBD1 matching over 8 bases. The trim removed 1 base at V and 3 bases at J, leaving 10 bases unmatched. Per the germline V gene, CDR1 is MGHDK and CDR2 is SYGVNS. The CDR3 is 17 amino acids.

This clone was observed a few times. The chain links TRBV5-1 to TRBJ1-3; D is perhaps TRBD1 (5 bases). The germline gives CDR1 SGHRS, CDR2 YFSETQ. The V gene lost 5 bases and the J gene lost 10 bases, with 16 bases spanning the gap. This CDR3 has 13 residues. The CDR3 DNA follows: TGCGCCAGCAGTCAGGGAAGTTCAAATACCATATATTTT. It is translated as CASSQGSSNTIYF.

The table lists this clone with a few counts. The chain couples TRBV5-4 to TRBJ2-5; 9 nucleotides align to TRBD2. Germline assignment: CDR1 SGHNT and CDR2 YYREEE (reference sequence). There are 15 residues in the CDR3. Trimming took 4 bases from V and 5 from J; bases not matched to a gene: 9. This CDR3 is CASSLFRSGGETQYF. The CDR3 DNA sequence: TGTGCCAGCAGCCTGTTCCGGAGCGGGGGGGAGACCCAGTACTTC.

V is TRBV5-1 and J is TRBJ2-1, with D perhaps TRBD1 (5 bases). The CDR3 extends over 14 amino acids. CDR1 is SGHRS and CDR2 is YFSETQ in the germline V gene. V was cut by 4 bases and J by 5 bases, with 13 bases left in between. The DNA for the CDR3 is TGCGCCAGCAGCCCTCTAGGGGCGAACAATGAGCAGTTCTTC. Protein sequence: CASSPLGANNEQFF. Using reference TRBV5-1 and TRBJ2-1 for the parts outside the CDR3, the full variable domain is KAGVTQTPRYLIKTRGQQVTLSCSPISGHRSVSWYQQTPGQGLQFLFEYFSETQRNKGNFPGRFSGRQFSNSRSEMNVSTLELGDSALYLCASSPLGANNEQFFGPGTRLTVL.

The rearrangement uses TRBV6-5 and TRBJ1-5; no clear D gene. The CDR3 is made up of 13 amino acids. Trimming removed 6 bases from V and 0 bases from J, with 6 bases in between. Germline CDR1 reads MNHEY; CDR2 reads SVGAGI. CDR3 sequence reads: CASRVGSNQPQHF. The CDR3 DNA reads TGTGCCAGCAGAGTAGGTAGCAATCAGCCCCAGCATTTT.

Here the CDR3 DNA reads TGTGCCAGCAGCTTGGGACGCTCTGGGGCCAACGTCCTGACTTTC. Protein sequence: CASSLGRSGANVLTF. The chain uses TRBV7-8 and TRBJ2-6; either TRBD1 or TRBD2 may supply D (5 bases each). Germline V lookup: CDR1 SGHVS, CDR2 FQNEAQ. V lost 3 bases to trimming and J lost 0 bases, with 6 bases between them. The CDR3 spans 15 residues.

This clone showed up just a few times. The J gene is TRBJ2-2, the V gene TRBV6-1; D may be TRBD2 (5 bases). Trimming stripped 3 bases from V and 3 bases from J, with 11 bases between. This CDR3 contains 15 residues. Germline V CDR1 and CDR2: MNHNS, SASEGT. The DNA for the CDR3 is TGTGCCAGCAGTGACCCAGCGGAGCACACCGGGGAGCTGTTTTTT. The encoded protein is CASSDPAEHTGELFF.

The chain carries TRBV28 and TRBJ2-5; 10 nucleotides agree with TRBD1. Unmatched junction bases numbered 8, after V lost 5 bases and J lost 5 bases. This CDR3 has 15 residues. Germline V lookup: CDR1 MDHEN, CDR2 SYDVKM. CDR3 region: CASSQDRGRRETQYF. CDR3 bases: TGTGCCAGCAGTCAAGACAGGGGGCGCAGGGAGACCCAGTACTTC.

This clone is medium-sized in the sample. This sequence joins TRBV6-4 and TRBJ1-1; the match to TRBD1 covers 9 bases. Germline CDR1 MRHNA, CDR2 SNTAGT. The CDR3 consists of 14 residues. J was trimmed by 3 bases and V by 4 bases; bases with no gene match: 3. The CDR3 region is CASSVRTGDTEAFF. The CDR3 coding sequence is TGTGCCAGCAGTGTCCGGACAGGGGACACTGAAGCTTTCTTT.

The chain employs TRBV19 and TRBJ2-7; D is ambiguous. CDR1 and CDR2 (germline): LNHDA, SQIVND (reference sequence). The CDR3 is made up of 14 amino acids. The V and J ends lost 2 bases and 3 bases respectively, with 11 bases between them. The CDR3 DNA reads TGTGCCAGTAGTATACGGCACACAAGCTACGAGCAGTACTTC. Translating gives CASSIRHTSYEQYF.

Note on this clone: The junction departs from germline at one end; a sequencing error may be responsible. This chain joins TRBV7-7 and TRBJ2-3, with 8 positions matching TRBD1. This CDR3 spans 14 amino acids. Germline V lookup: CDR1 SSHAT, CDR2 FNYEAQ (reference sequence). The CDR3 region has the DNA TGTGCTAGCAGCAGCTCAGGGGGCTCGGATACGCAGTATTTT. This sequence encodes CASSSSGGSDTQYF.

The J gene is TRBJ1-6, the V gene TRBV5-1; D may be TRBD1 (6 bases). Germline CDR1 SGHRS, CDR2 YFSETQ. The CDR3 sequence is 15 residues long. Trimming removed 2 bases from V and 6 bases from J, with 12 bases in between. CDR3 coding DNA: TGCGCCAGCAGCTTCGGGGGGCAAGCTAATTCACCCCTCCACTTT. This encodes CASSFGGQANSPLHF.

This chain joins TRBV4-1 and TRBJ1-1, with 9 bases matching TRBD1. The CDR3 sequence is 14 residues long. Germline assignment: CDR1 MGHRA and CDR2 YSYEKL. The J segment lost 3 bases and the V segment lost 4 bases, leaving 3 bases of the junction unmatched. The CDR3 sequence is CASSPGDRDTEAFF. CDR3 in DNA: TGCGCCAGCAGCCCGGGGGACAGGGACACTGAAGCTTTCTTT.

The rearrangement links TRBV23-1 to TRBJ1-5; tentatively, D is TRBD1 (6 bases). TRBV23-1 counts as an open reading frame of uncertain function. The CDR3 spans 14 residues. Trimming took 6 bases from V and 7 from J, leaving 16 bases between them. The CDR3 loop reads CASRPQGEHQPQHF. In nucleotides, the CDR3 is TGCGCCAGCAGGCCACAGGGAGAACACCAGCCCCAGCATTTT.

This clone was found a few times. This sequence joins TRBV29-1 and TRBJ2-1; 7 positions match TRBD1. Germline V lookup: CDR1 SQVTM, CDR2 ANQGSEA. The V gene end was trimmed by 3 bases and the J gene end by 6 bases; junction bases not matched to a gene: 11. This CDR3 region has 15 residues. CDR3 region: CSVEDYRDSLNEQFF. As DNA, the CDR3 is TGCAGCGTTGAGGATTACCGGGACAGCCTCAATGAGCAGTTCTTC.